The sequence of this TCR beta chain was determined in a study of shared clonotypes between healthy human individuals. Whole-study findings and limits: A handful of donors showed sharing of around 5% of naive CD4 clonotypes.

As concerns this clone: No antigen is known for it. Compared with germline, one end of the junction differs, possibly owing to a read error. This specimen includes other DNA sequences encoding the same CDR3.

Profiled with immunoSEQ multiplex PCR; TCRdb holds only in-frame clones, not every one. In the table there are about 680,000 clones, more than 70% of which are singletons. The CDR3 is 11 residues long. Germline loops: CDR1 DFQATT, CDR2 SNEGSKA (reference sequence). The chain employs TRBV20-1 and TRBJ1-2, with unresolved D. Source material: memory CD4+ T cells sorted from blood. This sample's subset: CD45RA-negative fraction. This sequence was found in a woman between 25 and 40 years old in good health. The CDR3, as DNA: TGCAGTGCTGGAGAAAACTATGGCTACACCTTC. Translating it yields CSAGENYGYTF.